These 5 T cell receptor beta chains share one sample of origin, sequenced in a study of T cells in Graves' hyperthyroidism and ophthalmopathy. Amplification targeted TCR beta CDR3 regions from RNA transcripts. With the HTBI primer set, the TCR CDR3 went through a first round of RT-PCR. TCRdb redid the calling of the multiplex PCR reads with MiXCR, one entry per CDR3 protein. In the table there are hundreds of thousands of distinct CDR3 sequences, 35% to 40% of which are singletons. The sequenced sample was blood. The source is a man aged 18 to 30 with Graves' hyperthyroidism.

The table lists this clonotype with a few counts. This chain connects TRBV9 to TRBJ2-7; 9 nucleotides match TRBD2. J gave up 7 bases and V 0 bases, and 11 bases lay outside the gene matches. Germline V CDR1 and CDR2: SGDLS, YYNGEE. CDR3 length: 16 amino acids. The DNA for the CDR3 is TGTGCCAGCAGCGTAGCGGCGGGCGGGGGGGCCGAGGAGCAGTACTTC. The encoded protein is CASSVAAGGGAEEQYF.

At least ten counts were recorded for this clonotype. The rearrangement joins TRBV5-1 to TRBJ1-1; TRBD1 is a possible D gene (5 bases). The CDR3 length is 13 residues. Per germline, CDR1 SGHRS and CDR2 YFSETQ. With 5 bases removed from V and 8 bases from J, the gap between germline ends came to 16 bases. The CDR3 DNA follows: TGCGCCAGCAGAGGGACGCCAACCCAAGAAGCTTTCTTT. Residues: CASRGTPTQEAFF. Filled out from reference TRBV5-1 and TRBJ1-1, the complete variable domain reads KAGVTQTPRYLIKTRGQQVTLSCSPISGHRSVSWYQQTPGQGLQFLFEYFSETQRNKGNFPGRFSGRQFSNSRSEMNVSTLELGDSALYLCASRGTPTQEAFFGQGTRLTVV.

This clonotype came up a few times. The chain has TRBV20-1 and TRBJ1-1; TRBD1 aligns across 9 bases. From germline, CDR1 is DFQATT and CDR2 SNEGSKA (reference sequence). The trim removed 4 bases at V and 10 bases at J, leaving 13 bases unmatched. There are 14 residues in the CDR3. The chain's CDR3 is CSATHTGGVLGAFF. The CDR3 region has the DNA TGCAGTGCTACCCACACAGGGGGCGTTTTGGGAGCTTTCTTT.

This clonotype was counted a few times. The CDR3 here is CASSQGDRGSYEQYF. The CDR3 nucleotides read TGTGCCAGCAGCCAAGGGGACAGGGGATCCTACGAGCAGTACTTC. This chain links TRBV4-2 with TRBJ2-7, with 10 bases that match TRBD1. The germline V gene encodes CDR1 LGHNA and CDR2 YNFKEQ. V was pared by 1 base and J by 1 base, with 1 base of the junction left unmatched. This CDR3 spans 15 amino acids.

The chain joins TRBV9 to TRBJ2-7; D may match TRBD1 or TRBD2 (6 bases each). The germline gives CDR1 SGDLS, CDR2 YYNGEE. The CDR3 length is 15 residues. V was trimmed by 5 bases and J by 2 bases, leaving 17 bases between them. The CDR3 protein is CASSPRGGPAYEQYF. The CDR3 bases are TGTGCCAGCAGTCCAAGAGGGGGGCCGGCCTACGAGCAGTACTTC.